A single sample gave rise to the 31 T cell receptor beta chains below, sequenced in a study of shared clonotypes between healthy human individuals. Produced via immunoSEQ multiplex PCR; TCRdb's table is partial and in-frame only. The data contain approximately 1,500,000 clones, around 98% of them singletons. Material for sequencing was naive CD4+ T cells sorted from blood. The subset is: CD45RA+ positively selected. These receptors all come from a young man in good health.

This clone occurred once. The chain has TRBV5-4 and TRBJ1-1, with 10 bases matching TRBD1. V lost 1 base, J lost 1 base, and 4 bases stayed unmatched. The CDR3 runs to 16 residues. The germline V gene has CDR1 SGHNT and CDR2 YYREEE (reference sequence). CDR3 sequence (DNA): TGTGCCAGCAGCTTGTCGACAGGGGGCCCGAACACTGAAGCTTTCTTT. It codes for CASSLSTGGPNTEAFF. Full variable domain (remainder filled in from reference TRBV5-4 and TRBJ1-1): ETGVTQSPTHLIKTRGQQVTLRCSSQSGHNTVSWYQQALGQGPQFIFQYYREEENGRGNFPPRFSGLQFPNYSSELNVNALELDDSALYLCASSLSTGGPNTEAFFGQGTRLTVV.

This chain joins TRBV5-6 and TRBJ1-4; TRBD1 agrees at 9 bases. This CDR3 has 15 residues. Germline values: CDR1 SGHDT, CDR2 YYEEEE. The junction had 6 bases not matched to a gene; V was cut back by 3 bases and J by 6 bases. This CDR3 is CASSSNRGLYEKLFF. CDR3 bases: TGTGCCAGCAGCTCAAACAGGGGGCTCTATGAAAAACTGTTTTTT. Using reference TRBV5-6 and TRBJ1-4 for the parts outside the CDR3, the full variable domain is DAGVTQSPTHLIKTRGQQVTLRCSPKSGHDTVSWYQQALGQGPQFIFQYYEEEERQRGNFPDRFSGHQFPNYSSELNVNALLLGDSALYLCASSSNRGLYEKLFFGSGTQLSVL.

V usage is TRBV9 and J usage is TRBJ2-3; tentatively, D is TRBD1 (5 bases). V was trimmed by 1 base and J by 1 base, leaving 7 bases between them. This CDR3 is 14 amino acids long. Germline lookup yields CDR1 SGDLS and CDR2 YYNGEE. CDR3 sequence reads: CASSVRQRTDTQYF. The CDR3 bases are TGTGCCAGCAGCGTAAGACAGCGCACAGATACGCAGTATTTT. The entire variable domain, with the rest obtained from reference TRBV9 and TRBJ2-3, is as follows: DSGVTQTPKHLITATGQRVTLRCSPRSGDLSVYWYQQSLDQGLQFLIQYYNGEERAKGNILERFSAQQFPDLHSELNLSSLELGDSALYFCASSVRQRTDTQYFGPGTRLTVL.

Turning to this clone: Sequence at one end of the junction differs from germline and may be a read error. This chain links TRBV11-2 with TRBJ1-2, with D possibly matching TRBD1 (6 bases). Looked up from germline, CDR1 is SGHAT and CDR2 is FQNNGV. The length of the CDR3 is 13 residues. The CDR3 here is CASSSILGGRIDF. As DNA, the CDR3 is TGTGCCAGCAGCTCTATCTTGGGGGGCAGAATCGACTTC.

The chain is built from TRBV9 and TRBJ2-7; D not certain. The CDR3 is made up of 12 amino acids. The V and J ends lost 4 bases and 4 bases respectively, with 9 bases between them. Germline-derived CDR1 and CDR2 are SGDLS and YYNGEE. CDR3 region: CASSSGEYEQYF. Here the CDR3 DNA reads TGTGCCAGCAGCTCAGGAGAATACGAGCAGTACTTC.

The CDR3 is CASSPRVGSYEQYF. DNA of the CDR3: TGTGCCAGCTCACCACGAGTGGGCTCCTACGAGCAGTACTTC. The V gene is TRBV18, the J gene TRBJ2-7; no reliable D call. The V end lost 1 base, the J end lost 0 bases, and 7 bases lay between the germline ends. Per the germline V gene, CDR1 is KGHSH and CDR2 is LQKENI. The CDR3 is 14 residues long.

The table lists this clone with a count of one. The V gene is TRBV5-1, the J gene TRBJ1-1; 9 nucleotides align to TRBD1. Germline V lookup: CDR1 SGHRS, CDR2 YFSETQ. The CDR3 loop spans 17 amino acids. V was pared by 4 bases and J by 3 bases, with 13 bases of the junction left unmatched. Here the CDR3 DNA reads TGCGCCAGCAGCATCGGACAGGGGCAAACACGGGACACTGAAGCTTTCTTT. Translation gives CASSIGQGQTRDTEAFF.

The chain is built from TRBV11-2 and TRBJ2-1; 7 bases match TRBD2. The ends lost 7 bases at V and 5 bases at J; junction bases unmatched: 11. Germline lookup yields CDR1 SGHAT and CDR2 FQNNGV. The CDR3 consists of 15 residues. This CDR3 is CASKGGYRRHNEQFF. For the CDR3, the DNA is TGTGCCAGCAAGGGAGGGTACCGTCGGCACAATGAGCAGTTCTTC. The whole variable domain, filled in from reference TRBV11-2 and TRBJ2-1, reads EAGVAQSPRYKIIEKRQSVAFWCNPISGHATLYWYQQILGQGPKLLIQFQNNGVVDDSQLPKDRFSAERLKGVDSTLKIQPAKLEDSAVYLCASKGGYRRHNEQFFGPGTRLTVL.

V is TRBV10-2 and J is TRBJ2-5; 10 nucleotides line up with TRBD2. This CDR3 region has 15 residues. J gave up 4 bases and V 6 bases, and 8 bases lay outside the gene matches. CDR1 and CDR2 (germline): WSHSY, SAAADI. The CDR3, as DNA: TGCGCCAGCAGCGACCCCTGGACTAGCGGAGAGACCCAGTACTTC. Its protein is CASSDPWTSGETQYF.

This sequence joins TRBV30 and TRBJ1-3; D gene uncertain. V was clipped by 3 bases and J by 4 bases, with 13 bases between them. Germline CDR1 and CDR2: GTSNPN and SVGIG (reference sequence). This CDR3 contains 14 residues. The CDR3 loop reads CAWSVDPQGNTIYF. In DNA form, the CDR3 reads TGTGCCTGGAGCGTCGACCCACAAGGAAACACCATATATTTT.

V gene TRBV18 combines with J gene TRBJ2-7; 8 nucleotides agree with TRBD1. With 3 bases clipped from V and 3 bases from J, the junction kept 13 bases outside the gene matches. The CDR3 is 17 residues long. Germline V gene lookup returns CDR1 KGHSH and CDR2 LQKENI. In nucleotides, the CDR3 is TGTGCCAGCTCACCGAAACGGACAGGGACCCCAAGCTACGAGCAGTACTTC. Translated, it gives CASSPKRTGTPSYEQYF.

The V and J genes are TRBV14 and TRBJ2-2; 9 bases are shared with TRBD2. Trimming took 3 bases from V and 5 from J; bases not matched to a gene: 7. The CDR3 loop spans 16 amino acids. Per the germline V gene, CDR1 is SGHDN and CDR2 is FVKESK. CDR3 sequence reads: CASSHRAGGPTGELFF. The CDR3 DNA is TGTGCCAGCAGCCATCGTGCGGGAGGGCCTACCGGGGAGCTGTTTTTT. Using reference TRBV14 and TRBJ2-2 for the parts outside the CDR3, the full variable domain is EAGVTQFPSHSVIEKGQTVTLRCDPISGHDNLYWYRRVMGKEIKFLLHFVKESKQDESGMPNNRFLAERTGGTYSTLKVQPAELEDSGVYFCASSHRAGGPTGELFFGEGSRLTVL.

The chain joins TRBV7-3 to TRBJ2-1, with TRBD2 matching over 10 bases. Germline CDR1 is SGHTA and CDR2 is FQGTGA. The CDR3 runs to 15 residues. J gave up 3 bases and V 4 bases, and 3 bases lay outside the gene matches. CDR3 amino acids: CASSSQREGYNEQFF. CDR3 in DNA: TGTGCCAGCAGCTCTCAGCGGGAGGGCTACAATGAGCAGTTCTTC.

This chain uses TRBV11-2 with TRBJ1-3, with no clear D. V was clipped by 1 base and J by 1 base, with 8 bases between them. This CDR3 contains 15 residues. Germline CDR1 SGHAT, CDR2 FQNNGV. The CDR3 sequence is CASSLVGVSGNTIYF. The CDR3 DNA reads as TGTGCCAGCAGCTTAGTTGGGGTTTCTGGAAACACCATATATTTT.

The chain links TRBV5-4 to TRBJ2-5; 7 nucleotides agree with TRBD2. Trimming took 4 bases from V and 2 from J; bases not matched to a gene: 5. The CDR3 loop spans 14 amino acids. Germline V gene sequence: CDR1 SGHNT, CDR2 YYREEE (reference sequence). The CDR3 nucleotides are TGTGCCAGCAGCAAAAGGACTAGGCAAGAGACCCAGTACTTC. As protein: CASSKRTRQETQYF.

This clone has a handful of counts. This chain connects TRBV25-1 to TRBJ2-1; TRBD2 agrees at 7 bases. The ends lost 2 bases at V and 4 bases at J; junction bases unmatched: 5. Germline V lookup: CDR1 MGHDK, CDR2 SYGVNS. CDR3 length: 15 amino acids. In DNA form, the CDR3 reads TGTGCCAGCAGTGAAGATGGGAGGGGATACAATGAGCAGTTCTTC. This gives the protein CASSEDGRGYNEQFF.

The CDR3: CASSHDRVTRGNTEAFF. The CDR3 nucleotides are TGTGCCAGCAGTCACGACAGGGTTACCCGCGGGAACACTGAAGCTTTCTTT. V usage is TRBV27 and J usage is TRBJ1-1; 7 bases agree with TRBD1. The CDR3 sequence is 17 residues long. With 5 bases clipped from V and 1 base from J, the junction kept 13 bases outside the gene matches. The V gene's germline CDR1 is MNHEY and CDR2 SMNVEV (reference sequence).

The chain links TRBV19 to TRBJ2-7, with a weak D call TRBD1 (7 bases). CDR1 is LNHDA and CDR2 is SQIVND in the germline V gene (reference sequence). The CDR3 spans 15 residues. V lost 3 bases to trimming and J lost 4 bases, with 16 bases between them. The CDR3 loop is CASSIYGQGGYEQYF. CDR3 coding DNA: TGTGCCAGTAGTATCTACGGGCAGGGGGGTTACGAGCAGTACTTC.

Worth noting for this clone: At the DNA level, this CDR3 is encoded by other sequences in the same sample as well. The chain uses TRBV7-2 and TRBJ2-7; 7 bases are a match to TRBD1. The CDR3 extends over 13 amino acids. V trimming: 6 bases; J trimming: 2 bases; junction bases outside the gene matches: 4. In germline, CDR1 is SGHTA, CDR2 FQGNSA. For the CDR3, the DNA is TGTGCCAGCAGTTTTGACAGGGCCTACGAGCAGTACTTC. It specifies CASSFDRAYEQYF.

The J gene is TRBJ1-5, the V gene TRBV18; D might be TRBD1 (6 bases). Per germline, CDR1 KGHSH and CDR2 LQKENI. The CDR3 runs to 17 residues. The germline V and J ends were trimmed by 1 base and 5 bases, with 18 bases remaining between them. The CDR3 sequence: CASSPLMIRGSDQPQHF. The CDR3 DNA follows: TGTGCCAGCTCACCACTGATGATCAGGGGTTCGGATCAGCCCCAGCATTTT.

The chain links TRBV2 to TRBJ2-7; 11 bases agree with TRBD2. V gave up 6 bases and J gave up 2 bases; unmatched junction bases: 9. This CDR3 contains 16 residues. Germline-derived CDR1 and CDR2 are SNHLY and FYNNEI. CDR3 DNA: TGTGCCAGCAGAGAGGGGACTAGCGGACCTACCTACGAGCAGTACTTC. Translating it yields CASREGTSGPTYEQYF.

DNA of the CDR3: TGCGCCAGCAGCTTGGCCCTGTCAGGCCAAGAGACCCAGTACTTC. Its translation: CASSLALSGQETQYF. The chain employs TRBV5-1 and TRBJ2-5; D remains unclear. Looked up from germline, CDR1 is SGHRS and CDR2 is YFSETQ. The V end lost 0 bases, the J end lost 1 base, and 10 bases lay between the germline ends. The CDR3 runs 15 residues.

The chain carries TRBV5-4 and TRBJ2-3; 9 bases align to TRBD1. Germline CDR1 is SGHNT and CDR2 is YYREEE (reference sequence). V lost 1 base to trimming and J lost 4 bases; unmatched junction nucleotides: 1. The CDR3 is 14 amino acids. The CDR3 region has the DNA TGTGCCAGCAGCTTGAACAGGGGGCCAGATACGCAGTATTTT. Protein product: CASSLNRGPDTQYF.

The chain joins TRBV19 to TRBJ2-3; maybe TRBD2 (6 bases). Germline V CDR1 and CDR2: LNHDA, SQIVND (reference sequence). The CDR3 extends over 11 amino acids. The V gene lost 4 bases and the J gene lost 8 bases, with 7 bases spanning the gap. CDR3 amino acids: CASSRGGTQYF. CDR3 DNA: TGTGCCAGTAGTAGGGGAGGTACGCAGTATTTT.

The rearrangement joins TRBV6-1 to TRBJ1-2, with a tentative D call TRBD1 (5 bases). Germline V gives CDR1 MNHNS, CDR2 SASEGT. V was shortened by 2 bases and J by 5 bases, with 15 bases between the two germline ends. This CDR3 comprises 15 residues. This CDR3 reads CASSENWTPLYGYTF. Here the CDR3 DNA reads TGTGCCAGCAGTGAAAATTGGACACCATTATATGGCTACACCTTC.

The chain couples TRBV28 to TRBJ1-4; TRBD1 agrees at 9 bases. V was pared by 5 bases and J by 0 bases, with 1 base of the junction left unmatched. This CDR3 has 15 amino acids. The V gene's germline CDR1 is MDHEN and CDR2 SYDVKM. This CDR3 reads CASSTGGATNEKLFF. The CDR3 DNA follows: TGTGCCAGCAGTACAGGGGGCGCAACTAATGAAAAACTGTTTTTT.

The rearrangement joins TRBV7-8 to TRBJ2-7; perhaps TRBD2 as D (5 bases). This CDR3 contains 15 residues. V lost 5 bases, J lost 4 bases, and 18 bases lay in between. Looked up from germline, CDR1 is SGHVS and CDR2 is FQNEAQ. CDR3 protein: CASSRASAADYEQYF. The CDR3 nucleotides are TGTGCCAGCAGCCGGGCCTCAGCGGCAGATTACGAGCAGTACTTC.

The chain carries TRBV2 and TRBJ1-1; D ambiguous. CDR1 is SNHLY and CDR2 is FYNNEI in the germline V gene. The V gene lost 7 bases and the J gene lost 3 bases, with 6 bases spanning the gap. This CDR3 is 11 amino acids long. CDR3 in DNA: TGTGCCAGCACTCGCGACACTGAAGCTTTCTTT. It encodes CASTRDTEAFF. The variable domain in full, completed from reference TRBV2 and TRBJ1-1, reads EPEVTQTPSHQVTQMGQEVILRCVPISNHLYFYWYRQILGQKVEFLVSFYNNEISEKSEIFDDQFSVERPDGSNFTLKIRSTKLEDSAMYFCASTRDTEAFFGQGTRLTVV.

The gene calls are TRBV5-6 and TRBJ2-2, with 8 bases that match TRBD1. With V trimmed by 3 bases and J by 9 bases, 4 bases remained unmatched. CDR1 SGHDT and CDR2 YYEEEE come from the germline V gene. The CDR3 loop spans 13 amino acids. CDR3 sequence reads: CASSSDRGRELFF. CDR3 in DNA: TGTGCCAGCAGCTCAGACAGGGGCCGGGAGCTGTTTTTT.

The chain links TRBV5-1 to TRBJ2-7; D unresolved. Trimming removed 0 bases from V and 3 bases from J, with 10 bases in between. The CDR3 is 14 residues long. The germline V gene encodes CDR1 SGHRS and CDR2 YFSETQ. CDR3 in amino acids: CASSLENQFYEQYF. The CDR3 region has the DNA TGCGCCAGCAGCTTGGAGAATCAGTTCTACGAGCAGTACTTC.

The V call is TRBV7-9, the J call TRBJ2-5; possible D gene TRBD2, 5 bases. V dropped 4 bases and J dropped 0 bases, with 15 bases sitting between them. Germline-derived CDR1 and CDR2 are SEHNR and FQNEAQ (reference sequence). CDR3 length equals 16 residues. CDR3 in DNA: TGTGCCAGCAGCTCCCCCCGCGGGTCGTACCAAGAGACCCAGTACTTC. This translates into CASSSPRGSYQETQYF.